This T cell receptor beta chain was observed in a study of cytomegalovirus exposure and HLA in healthy donors. At the level of the study: As an earlier analysis found, 150 million to 200 million T cells yielded about 120 million unique TCR beta sequences. When 398 donors were genotyped, about 80% of them were found to fall in the Caucasian-associated ancestry cluster. Study-level points and caveats: Follow-up analysis found HLA locus-dependent TCR association rates, highest for DRB1 and lowest for HLA-C. Later analysis suggested most CMV-associated TCR beta chains were HLA-restricted.

The CDR3 is 16 residues long. Trimming took 4 bases from V and 6 from J; bases not matched to a gene: 8. The germline V gene encodes CDR1 MNHEY and CDR2 SMNVEV (reference sequence). Regarding this clone: The target antigen is unknown.

60 Vbeta and 13 Jbeta primers were used in PCR. Sequencing used immunoSEQ multiplex PCR; TCRdb keeps in-frame clones, though not all of them. The sample has more than 75,000 clones, roughly 85% seen once. This chain links TRBV27 with TRBJ1-5; 11 bases are shared with TRBD1. The receptor's source is a man aged 25-45 years in good health and CMV-seronegative. Sequenced sample: PBMCs. Here the CDR3 DNA reads TGTGCCAGCAGTTCGATATCCGGGACAGGGGGTCAGCCCCAGCATTTT. Translating gives CASSSISGTGGQPQHF.